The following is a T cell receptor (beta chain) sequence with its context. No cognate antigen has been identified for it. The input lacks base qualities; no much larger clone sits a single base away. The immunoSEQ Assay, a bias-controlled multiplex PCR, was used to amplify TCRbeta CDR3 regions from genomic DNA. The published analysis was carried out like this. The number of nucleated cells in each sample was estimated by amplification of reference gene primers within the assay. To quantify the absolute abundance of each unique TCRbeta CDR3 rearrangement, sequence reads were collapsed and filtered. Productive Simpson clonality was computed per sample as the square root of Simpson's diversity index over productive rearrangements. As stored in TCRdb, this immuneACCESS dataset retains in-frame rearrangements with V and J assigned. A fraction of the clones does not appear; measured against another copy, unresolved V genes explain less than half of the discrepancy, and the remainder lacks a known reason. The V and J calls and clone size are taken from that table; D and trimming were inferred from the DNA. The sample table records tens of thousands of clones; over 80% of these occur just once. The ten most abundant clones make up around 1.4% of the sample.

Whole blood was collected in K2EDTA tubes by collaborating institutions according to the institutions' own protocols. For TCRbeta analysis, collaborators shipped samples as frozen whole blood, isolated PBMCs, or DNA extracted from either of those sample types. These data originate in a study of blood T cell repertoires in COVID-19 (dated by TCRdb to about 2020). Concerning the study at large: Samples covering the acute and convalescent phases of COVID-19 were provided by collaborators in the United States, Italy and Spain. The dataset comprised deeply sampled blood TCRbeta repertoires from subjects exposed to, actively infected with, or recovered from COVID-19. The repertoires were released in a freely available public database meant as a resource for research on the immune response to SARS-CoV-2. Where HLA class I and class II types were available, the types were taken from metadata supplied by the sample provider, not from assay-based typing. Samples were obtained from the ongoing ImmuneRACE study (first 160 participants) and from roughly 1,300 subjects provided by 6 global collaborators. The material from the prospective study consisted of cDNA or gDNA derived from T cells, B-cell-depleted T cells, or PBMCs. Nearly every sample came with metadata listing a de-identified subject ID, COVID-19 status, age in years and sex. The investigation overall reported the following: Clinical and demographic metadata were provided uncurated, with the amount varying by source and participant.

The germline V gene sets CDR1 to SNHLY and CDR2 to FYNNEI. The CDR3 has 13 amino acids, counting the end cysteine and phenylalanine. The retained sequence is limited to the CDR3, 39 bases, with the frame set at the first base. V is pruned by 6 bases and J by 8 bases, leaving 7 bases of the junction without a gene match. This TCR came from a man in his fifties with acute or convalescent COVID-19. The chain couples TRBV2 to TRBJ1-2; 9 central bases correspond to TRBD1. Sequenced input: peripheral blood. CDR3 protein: CASRRGQGSGYTF. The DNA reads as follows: TGTGCCAGCAGAAGGGGACAGGGATCCGGCTACACCTTC.